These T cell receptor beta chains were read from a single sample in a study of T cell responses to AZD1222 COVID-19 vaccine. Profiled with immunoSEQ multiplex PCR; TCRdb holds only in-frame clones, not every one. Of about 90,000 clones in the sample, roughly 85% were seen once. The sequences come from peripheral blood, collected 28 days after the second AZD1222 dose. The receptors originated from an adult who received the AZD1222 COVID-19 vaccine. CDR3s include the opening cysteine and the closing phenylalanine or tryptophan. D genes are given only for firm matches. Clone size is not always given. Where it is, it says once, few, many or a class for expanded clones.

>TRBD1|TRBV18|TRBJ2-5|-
CASSPQQGAWETQYF
TGTGCCAGCTCACCACAACAGGGGGCCTGGGAGACCCAGTACTTC
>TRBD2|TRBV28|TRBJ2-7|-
CATLLAGIGYEQYF
TGTGCCACCTTACTAGCGGGAATTGGGTACGAGCAGTACTTC
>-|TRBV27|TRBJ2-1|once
CASTILSGGGNEQFF
TGTGCCAGCACGATCTTGAGCGGAGGGGGCAATGAGCAGTTCTTC
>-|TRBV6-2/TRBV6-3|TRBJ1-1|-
CASSKISQGMWSEAFF
TGTGCCAGCAGTAAAATCTCCCAGGGGATGTGGTCTGAAGCTTTCTTT
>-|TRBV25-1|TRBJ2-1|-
CASSEWKDYNEQFF
TGTGCCAGCAGTGAATGGAAGGACTACAATGAGCAGTTCTTC
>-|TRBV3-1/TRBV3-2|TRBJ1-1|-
CASSQGNTEAFF
TGTGCCAGCAGCCAAGGGAACACTGAAGCTTTCTTT
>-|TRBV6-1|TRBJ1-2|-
CASSEVAAGSGYTF
TGTGCCAGCAGTGAAGTTGCGGCCGGTAGTGGCTACACCTTC
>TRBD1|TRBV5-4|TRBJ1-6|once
CASRLDRGRSPLHF
TGTGCCAGCAGGCTAGACAGGGGGAGATCACCCCTCCACTTT
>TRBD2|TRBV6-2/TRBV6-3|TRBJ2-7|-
CASSNGLADLYEQYF
TGTGCCAGCAGTAACGGACTAGCGGATCTTTACGAGCAGTACTTC
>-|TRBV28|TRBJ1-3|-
CASSLAGSGNTIYF
TGTGCCAGCAGTTTGGCGGGATCTGGAAACACCATATATTTT
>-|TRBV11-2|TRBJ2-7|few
CASSGRTGGYEQYF
TGTGCCAGCAGCGGGAGGACAGGCGGCTACGAGCAGTACTTC
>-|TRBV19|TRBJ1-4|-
CASSSTGIGEKLFF
TGTGCCAGTAGTTCCACAGGGATTGGAGAAAAACTGTTTTTT
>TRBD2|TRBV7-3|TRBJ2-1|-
CASSLTSLAGVHEQFF
TGTGCCAGCAGCTTAACGTCTCTAGCGGGAGTCCATGAGCAGTTCTTC
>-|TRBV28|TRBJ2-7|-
CASSFSYEQYF
TGTGCCAGCAGTTTCTCCTACGAGCAGTACTTC
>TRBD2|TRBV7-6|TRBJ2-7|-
CASSPGTSGNFDEQYF
TGTGCCAGCAGCCCCGGGACTAGCGGGAACTTCGACGAGCAGTACTTC
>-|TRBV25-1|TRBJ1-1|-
CASSVQLNTEAFF
TGTGCCAGCAGTGTACAGTTGAACACTGAAGCTTTCTTT
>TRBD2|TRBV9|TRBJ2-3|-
CASSVFPRGVGDTQYF
TGTGCCAGCAGCGTATTCCCGCGGGGGGTGGGAGATACGCAGTATTTT
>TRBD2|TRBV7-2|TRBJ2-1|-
CASSREGLPDNEQFF
TGTGCCAGCAGCCGGGAGGGACTACCTGACAATGAGCAGTTCTTC
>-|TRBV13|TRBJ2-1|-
CASSSERGFEQFF
TGTGCCAGCAGCTCCGAGAGGGGATTTGAGCAGTTCTTC
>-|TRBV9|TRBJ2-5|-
CASSTSGTMEETQYF
TGTGCCAGCAGCACCTCCGGGACGATGGAGGAGACCCAGTACTTC
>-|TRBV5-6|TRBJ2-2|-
CASSPNSRIYTGELFF
TGTGCCAGCAGTCCCAACAGCAGGATATACACCGGGGAGCTGTTTTTT
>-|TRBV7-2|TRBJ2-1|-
CASGRLAADNEQFF
TGTGCCAGCGGGCGCCTAGCAGCAGACAATGAGCAGTTCTTC
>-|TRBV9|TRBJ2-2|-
CASSDPLGGELFF
TGTGCCAGCAGCGACCCCCTCGGCGGGGAGCTGTTTTTT
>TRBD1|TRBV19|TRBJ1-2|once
CASSPGQGRDGYTF
TGTGCCAGTAGTCCGGGACAGGGGAGGGATGGCTACACCTTC
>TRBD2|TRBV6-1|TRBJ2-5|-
CASSELPGLAGGETQYF
TGTGCCAGCAGTGAGCTCCCTGGACTAGCGGGGGGAGAGACCCAGTACTTC
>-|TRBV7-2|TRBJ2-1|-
CASSLRRSSYNEQFF
TGTGCCAGCAGCCTCAGACGGAGCTCCTACAATGAGCAGTTCTTC
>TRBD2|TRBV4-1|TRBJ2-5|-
CASSRLAGTQETQYF
TGCGCCAGCAGCAGGCTAGCGGGGACCCAAGAGACCCAGTACTTC
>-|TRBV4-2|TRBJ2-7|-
CASSHPNAGTYEQYF
TGTGCCAGCAGCCACCCTAACGCGGGGACCTACGAGCAGTACTTC
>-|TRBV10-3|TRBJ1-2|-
CAISERREETNYGYTF
TGTGCCATCAGTGAACGGAGGGAGGAGACTAACTATGGCTACACCTTC
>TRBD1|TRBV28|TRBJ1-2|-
CASKKGQGMAYTF
TGTGCCAGCAAGAAGGGACAGGGGATGGCTTACACCTTC
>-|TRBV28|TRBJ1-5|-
CASRNRAGWELYGNQPQHF
TGTGCCAGCAGAAACAGGGCAGGATGGGAACTTTACGGCAATCAGCCCCAGCATTTT
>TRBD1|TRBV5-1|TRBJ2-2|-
CASSLGGTGFTGELFF
TGCGCCAGCAGCTTGGGGGGGACAGGCTTCACCGGGGAGCTGTTTTTT
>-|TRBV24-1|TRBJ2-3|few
CATGGLGTDTQYF
TGTGCCACCGGGGGGCTGGGCACAGATACGCAGTATTTT
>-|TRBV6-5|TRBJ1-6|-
CASSPSSYNSPLHF
TGTGCCAGCAGTCCGAGCTCCTATAATTCACCCCTCCACTTT
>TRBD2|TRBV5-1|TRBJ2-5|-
CASSLAGTSGQETQYF
TGCGCCAGCAGCTTGGCCGGGACTAGCGGCCAAGAGACCCAGTACTTC
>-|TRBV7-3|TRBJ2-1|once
CASSPRVHNEQFF
TGTGCCAGCAGCCCGAGGGTCCACAATGAGCAGTTCTTC
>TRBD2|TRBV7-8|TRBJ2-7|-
CASSLAGGRGNEQYF
TGTGCCAGCAGCTTAGCGGGCGGGAGAGGGAACGAGCAGTACTTC
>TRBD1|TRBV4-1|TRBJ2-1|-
CASRLLGDRAHEQFF
TGCGCCAGCAGGCTGTTAGGAGACAGGGCCCATGAGCAGTTCTTC
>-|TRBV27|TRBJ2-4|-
CASRPGLRSPKNIQYF
TGTGCCAGCAGACCCGGACTCCGAAGTCCCAAAAACATTCAGTACTTC
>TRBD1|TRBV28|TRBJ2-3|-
CASSFADRGLAYF
TGTGCCAGCAGTTTCGCTGACAGGGGGCTAGCGTATTTT
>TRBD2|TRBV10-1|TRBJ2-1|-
CASSESWLAGGNEQFF
TGCGCCAGCAGTGAGTCGTGGCTAGCGGGGGGTAATGAGCAGTTCTTC
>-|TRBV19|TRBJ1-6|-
CASRDWSYNSPLHF
TGTGCCAGTAGGGACTGGTCCTATAATTCACCCCTCCACTTT